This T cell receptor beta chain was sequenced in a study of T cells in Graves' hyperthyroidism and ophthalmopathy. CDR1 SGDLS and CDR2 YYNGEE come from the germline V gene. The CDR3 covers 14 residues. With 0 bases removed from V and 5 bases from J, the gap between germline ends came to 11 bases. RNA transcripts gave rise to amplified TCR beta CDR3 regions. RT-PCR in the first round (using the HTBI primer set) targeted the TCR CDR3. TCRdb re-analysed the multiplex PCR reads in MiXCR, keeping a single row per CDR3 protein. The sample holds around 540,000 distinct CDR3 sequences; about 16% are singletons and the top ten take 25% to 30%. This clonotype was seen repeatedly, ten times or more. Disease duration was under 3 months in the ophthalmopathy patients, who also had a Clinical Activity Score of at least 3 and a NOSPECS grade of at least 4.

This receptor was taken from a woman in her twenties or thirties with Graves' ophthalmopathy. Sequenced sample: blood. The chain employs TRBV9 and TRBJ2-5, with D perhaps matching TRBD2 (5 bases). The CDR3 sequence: CASSVGEGRETQYF. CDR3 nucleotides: TGTGCCAGCAGCGTAGGAGAGGGTCGGGAGACCCAGTACTTC.